A single sample is the source of the 28 T cell receptor beta chains below, sequenced in a study of shared clonotypes between healthy human individuals. Sequencing was performed with immunoSEQ multiplex PCR; in TCRdb, only in-frame clones are kept and a portion is missing. The table records about 2 million clones, about 95% of them present only once. Naive CD8 cells lacked CD45RO, underwent positive selection for CCR7 and left out terminally differentiated effector memory CD45RA+ cells. Sequencing input: naive CD8+ T cells sorted from blood. Receptors were obtained from a man younger than 35 in good health.

V is TRBV11-3 and J is TRBJ2-5, with a weak D call TRBD2 (5 bases). This CDR3 has 13 residues. The V gene lost 3 bases and the J gene lost 5 bases, with 10 bases spanning the gap. Per the germline V gene, CDR1 is SGHNT and CDR2 is YENEEA. CDR3: CASSFSRGETQYF. The CDR3 DNA is TGTGCCAGCAGCTTCTCTAGAGGGGAGACCCAGTACTTC.

The chain links TRBV5-5 to TRBJ2-7; 7 positions match TRBD1. The germline gives CDR1 SGHKS, CDR2 YYEKEE (reference sequence). The CDR3 is made up of 15 amino acids. The J segment lost 4 bases and the V segment lost 4 bases, leaving 11 bases of the junction unmatched. Here the CDR3 DNA reads TGTGCCAGCAGCCTCTACAGGGGCTCACTTTACGAGCAGTACTTC. Protein product: CASSLYRGSLYEQYF.

Regarding this clone: Other DNA sequences in the sample encode the same CDR3. The rearrangement links TRBV4-1 to TRBJ1-1, with D possibly TRBD1 on 5 matching bases. Germline loops: CDR1 MGHRA, CDR2 YSYEKL. Trimming removed 0 bases at V and 0 bases at J, with 8 bases between. This CDR3 is 15 amino acids long. The CDR3 region has the DNA TGCGCCAGCAGCCAAGAGGGGGGATTGAACACTGAAGCTTTCTTT. Protein: CASSQEGGLNTEAFF.

V gene TRBV7-9 combines with J gene TRBJ2-1; 7 bases match TRBD2. The CDR3 consists of 14 residues. CDR1 is SEHNR, CDR2 FQNEAQ, per germline (reference sequence). Trimming took 5 bases from V and 5 from J; bases not matched to a gene: 6. The CDR3 region has the DNA TGTGCCAGCAGCGGCGGGGGTATAAACAATGAGCAGTTCTTC. Encoded protein: CASSGGGINNEQFF.

The J gene is TRBJ1-4, the V gene TRBV30; D possibly corresponds to TRBD1 (6 bases). This CDR3 has 15 residues. Germline V CDR1 and CDR2: GTSNPN, SVGIG (reference sequence). V shed 2 bases and J shed 7 bases, with 17 bases lying between them. The CDR3 here is CAWSSLWGPGEKLFF. The CDR3, as DNA: TGTGCCTGGAGTAGCCTCTGGGGGCCGGGTGAAAAACTGTTTTTT. Together with reference TRBV30 and TRBJ1-4, the CDR3 gives the full variable domain: SQTIHQWPATLVQPVGSPLSLECTVEGTSNPNLYWYRQAAGRGLQLLFYSVGIGQISSEVPQNLSASRPQDRQFILSSKKLLLSDSGFYLCAWSSLWGPGEKLFFGSGTQLSVL.

The chain joins TRBV5-6 to TRBJ1-5; D gene uncertain. The CDR3 extends over 17 amino acids. V gave up 4 bases and J gave up 0 bases, with 17 bases separating them. Germline CDR1 reads SGHDT; CDR2 reads YYEEEE. The CDR3 DNA follows: TGTGCCAGCAGCCGATGGTCGAGACAATATAGCAATCAGCCCCAGCATTTT. Residues: CASSRWSRQYSNQPQHF.

As regards this clone: No DNA is shown, since the ends of the CDR3 on it are uncertain; the CDR3 is the one TCRdb lists. This chain joins TRBV21-1 and TRBJ2-2; TRBD2 is the table's D call and was not checked against the DNA. TRBV21-1 corresponds to a pseudogene. Inclusive of both ends, the CDR3 amounts to 19 amino acids. The CDR3 spells CASSKAEVAGGSYTGELFF.

The V and J genes are TRBV4-2 and TRBJ2-7; tentatively, D is TRBD1 (5 bases). The CDR3 consists of 15 residues. V was pared by 1 base and J by 0 bases, with 10 bases between. Per the germline V gene, CDR1 is LGHNA and CDR2 is YNFKEQ. The CDR3 bases are TGTGCCAGCAGCCAAGTACAGGTTTCCTCCTACGAGCAGTACTTC. Its protein product is CASSQVQVSSYEQYF.

The chain is built from TRBV27 and TRBJ2-2; maybe TRBD2 (6 bases). From germline, CDR1 is MNHEY and CDR2 SMNVEV (reference sequence). This CDR3 spans 14 amino acids. The V gene lost 3 bases and the J gene lost 6 bases, with 11 bases spanning the gap. CDR3 bases: TGTGCCAGCAGTTTTATAGGGGAGGCCGGGGAGCTGTTTTTT. Translation gives CASSFIGEAGELFF.

Comments on this clone: Other DNA sequences in the sample encode the same CDR3. The chain employs TRBV4-1 and TRBJ2-7, with 10 bases aligning to TRBD2. The CDR3 totals 15 residues. V shed 1 base, J shed 4 bases, and the junction held 4 bases outside the gene matches. Germline values: CDR1 MGHRA, CDR2 YSYEKL. The DNA for the CDR3 is TGCGCCAGCAGCCAAGGGGCTAGCGGGGGTTACGAGCAGTACTTC. It encodes CASSQGASGGYEQYF.

With regard to this clone: Other nucleotide sequences in the sample specify the same CDR3. The chain combines TRBV4-3 with TRBJ2-7; unclear D gene. Germline CDR1 is LGHNA and CDR2 is YSLEER. The CDR3 spans 13 residues. V was trimmed by 1 base and J by 3 bases, leaving 7 bases between them. The CDR3 here is CASSQGSFYEQYF. DNA for the CDR3: TGCGCCAGCAGCCAAGGGTCATTCTACGAGCAGTACTTC.

The V gene is TRBV28, the J gene TRBJ2-7; 10 bases align to TRBD1. Germline CDR1 reads MDHEN; CDR2 reads SYDVKM. After removal of 2 bases from V and 0 bases from J, the junction contained 10 bases not matched to a gene. The CDR3 length is 18 residues. CDR3 coding DNA: TGTGCCAGCAGTTTACTGGGACAGGGGCCATTGAGCTCCTACGAGCAGTACTTC. Its protein is CASSLLGQGPLSSYEQYF.

Notes on this clone: This may be a read error, as it is one base from a much larger clone. Distinct nucleotide sequences in the sample also encode this CDR3. This rearrangement joins TRBV9 to TRBJ2-3; tentatively, D is TRBD1 or TRBD2 (5 bases each). The CDR3 spans 14 residues. The V end was cut by 0 bases, the J end by 1 base, with 6 bases between. CDR1 and CDR2 (germline): SGDLS, YYNGEE. Here the CDR3 DNA reads TGTGCCAGCAGCGTAGTGGGGGGCACAGATACGCAGTATTTT. Protein sequence: CASSVVGGTDTQYF. The full variable domain, completed using reference TRBV9 and TRBJ2-3, is DSGVTQTPKHLITATGQRVTLRCSPRSGDLSVYWYQQSLDQGLQFLIQYYNGEERAKGNILERFSAQQFPDLHSELNLSSLELGDSALYFCASSVVGGTDTQYFGPGTRLTVL.

V usage is TRBV7-6 and J usage is TRBJ1-6; D is possibly TRBD1 (6 bases). Germline V gives CDR1 SGHVS, CDR2 FNYEAQ. The CDR3 has 18 amino acids. Trimming took off 2 bases at V and 4 bases at J, with 18 bases between the two ends. CDR3 protein: CASSLSTAGAFYNSPLHF. CDR3 bases: TGTGCCAGCAGCTTAAGCACAGCAGGGGCGTTTTATAATTCACCCCTCCACTTT.

CDR3 nucleotide sequence: TGTGCCAGCAGCGTAGAGCTAGCGGGAGGGGTGGAGACCCAGTACTTC. Amino acids: CASSVELAGGVETQYF. The rearrangement joins TRBV9 to TRBJ2-5, with 12 positions matching TRBD2. V trimming: 0 bases; J trimming: 5 bases; junction bases outside the gene matches: 5. Germline loops: CDR1 SGDLS, CDR2 YYNGEE. This CDR3 is built from 16 residues.

This sequence joins TRBV7-2 and TRBJ2-7; 7 bases agree with TRBD1. The V and J ends lost 7 bases and 6 bases, in that order; junction bases with no gene match: 18. Germline CDR1 and CDR2: SGHTA and FQGNSA. The CDR3 runs to 16 residues. The CDR3 is CASTPSNSGGYVEQYF. CDR3 coding DNA: TGTGCCAGCACCCCATCTAACTCAGGGGGTTACGTCGAGCAGTACTTC. The full variable domain, completed using reference TRBV7-2 and TRBJ2-7, is GAGVSQSPSNKVTEKGKDVELRCDPISGHTALYWYRQSLGQGLEFLIYFQGNSAPDKSGLPSDRFSAERTGGSVSTLTIQRTQQEDSAVYLCASTPSNSGGYVEQYFGPGTRLTVT.

V gene TRBV27 combines with J gene TRBJ2-1; 14 bases are shared with TRBD2. CDR3 length: 16 amino acids. J gave up 6 bases and V 5 bases, and 6 bases lay outside the gene matches. Germline CDR1 MNHEY, CDR2 SMNVEV (reference sequence). In DNA, the CDR3 is TGTGCCAGCAGTGCGCCCGGGACTAGCGGGAGCAATGAGCAGTTCTTC. Translated: CASSAPGTSGSNEQFF.

V is TRBV7-2 and J is TRBJ2-1, with TRBD2 matching over 8 bases. Trimming at V came to 1 base and at J to 1 base, leaving 6 bases not matched to a gene. Germline CDR1 and CDR2: SGHTA and FQGNSA. CDR3 length: 17 residues. The DNA for the CDR3 is TGTGCCAGCAGCTTAGTAGTAGCGGGGATGTCCTACAATGAGCAGTTCTTC. Amino acid sequence: CASSLVVAGMSYNEQFF.

This clone showed up just once. J is TRBJ2-7 and V is TRBV6-5; no reliable D call. V was trimmed by 6 bases and J by 1 base, leaving 13 bases between them. In germline, CDR1 is MNHEY, CDR2 SVGAGI. The CDR3 is made up of 14 amino acids. The CDR3 nucleotides read TGTGCCAGCAGCTTAGACGTTTCGTCCTACGAGCAGTACTTC. Amino acid sequence: CASSLDVSSYEQYF.

This clone has a single count. At the DNA level, this CDR3 is encoded by other sequences in the same sample as well. The chain joins TRBV20-1 to TRBJ2-7, with D hard to call. Germline CDR1 DFQATT, CDR2 SNEGSKA (reference sequence). The CDR3 spans 11 residues. The V and J ends lost 3 bases and 0 bases respectively, with 3 bases between them. The CDR3, as DNA: TGCAGTGCTAGTCGCTCCTACGAGCAGTACTTC. This codes for CSASRSYEQYF.

V gene TRBV11-2 combines with J gene TRBJ2-5, with a tentative D call TRBD2 (6 bases). Germline V lookup: CDR1 SGHAT, CDR2 FQNNGV. The CDR3 covers 15 residues. V was clipped by 1 base and J by 5 bases, with 14 bases between them. CDR3 DNA sequence: TGTGCCAGCAGCTTAGGTGCGGGGTTGGGGGAGACCCAGTACTTC. It specifies CASSLGAGLGETQYF. The whole variable domain, filled in from reference TRBV11-2 and TRBJ2-5, reads EAGVAQSPRYKIIEKRQSVAFWCNPISGHATLYWYQQILGQGPKLLIQFQNNGVVDDSQLPKDRFSAERLKGVDSTLKIQPAKLEDSAVYLCASSLGAGLGETQYFGPGTRLLVL.

This clone was recorded only once. The chain employs TRBV13 and TRBJ2-5; a possible D gene is TRBD1 (5 bases). The CDR3 spans 14 residues. CDR1 and CDR2 (germline): PRHDT, FYEKMQ (reference sequence). With 5 bases removed from V and 1 base from J, the gap between germline ends came to 11 bases. In nucleotides, the CDR3 is TGTGCCAGCAGCCCCAGACAGCTCCAAGAGACCCAGTACTTC. It encodes CASSPRQLQETQYF.

The chain joins TRBV4-2 to TRBJ1-2; no clear D. The CDR3 has 15 amino acids. Per germline, CDR1 LGHNA and CDR2 YNFKEQ. With 0 bases removed from V and 4 bases from J, the gap between germline ends came to 12 bases. The CDR3 reads CASSQDPEEIYGYTF. CDR3 in DNA: TGTGCCAGCAGCCAAGACCCAGAGGAGATCTATGGCTACACCTTC.

The rearrangement uses TRBV4-1 and TRBJ2-3; TRBD2 aligns across 9 bases. CDR1 and CDR2 (germline): MGHRA, YSYEKL. The CDR3 is 16 residues long. V trimming: 3 bases; J trimming: 0 bases; junction bases outside the gene matches: 4. The CDR3 protein is CASSHPSGVSTDTQYF. The CDR3 bases are TGCGCCAGCAGCCACCCTAGCGGGGTAAGCACAGATACGCAGTATTTT.

In the case of this clone: Other DNA sequences within the sample encode an identical CDR3. The V and J genes are TRBV5-1 and TRBJ2-7; no clear D. The germline V and J ends were trimmed by 4 bases and 0 bases, with 8 bases remaining between them. Germline V CDR1 and CDR2: SGHRS, YFSETQ. The CDR3 sequence is 13 residues long. The CDR3 here is CASSPVGSYEQYF. CDR3 coding DNA: TGCGCCAGCAGCCCGGTCGGCTCCTACGAGCAGTACTTC.

In regard to this clone: The sample contains more than one DNA sequence encoding this CDR3. The V call is TRBV4-1, the J call TRBJ2-1; 8 nucleotides match TRBD2. With 0 bases clipped from V and 3 bases from J, the junction kept 4 bases outside the gene matches. The CDR3 consists of 16 residues. Germline CDR1 MGHRA, CDR2 YSYEKL. The DNA for the CDR3 is TGCGCCAGCAGCCAAGATGGCACTAGCGGCTACAATGAGCAGTTCTTC. Protein product: CASSQDGTSGYNEQFF.

This chain connects TRBV2 to TRBJ2-7; tentatively, D is TRBD1 (6 bases). Germline V CDR1 and CDR2: SNHLY, FYNNEI. This CDR3 has 14 residues. The germline V and J ends were trimmed by 4 bases and 0 bases, with 10 bases remaining between them. The CDR3 DNA reads as TGTGCCAGCAGTGGGCAGGACAGCTCCTACGAGCAGTACTTC. Translated: CASSGQDSSYEQYF.

The J gene is TRBJ2-1, the V gene TRBV7-9; D may be TRBD1 (5 bases). CDR3 length: 13 amino acids. Germline CDR1 SEHNR, CDR2 FQNEAQ (reference sequence). Trimming shortened V by 5 bases and J by 5 bases, and 10 bases separated the two germline ends. CDR3 bases: TGTGCCAGCAGCCACCTCAGGGACAATGAGCAGTTCTTC. It yields the protein CASSHLRDNEQFF.